These 27 T cell receptor beta chains share one sample of origin, sequenced in a study of esophageal squamous cell carcinoma under preoperative chemotherapy. As to time point: after preoperative PTX-NDP chemotherapy. TCRdb re-called the PCR reads with MiXCR, one entry per CDR3 protein. The sample lists some 32,000 distinct CDR3 sequences, 40% to 65% occurring once. The sample was acquired from a patient given preoperative chemotherapy. Source of these receptors: a human donor with esophageal squamous cell carcinoma. The donor label of this sample is uncertain.

V is TRBV5-1 and J is TRBJ2-6; the D is unclear. CDR1 is SGHRS, CDR2 YFSETQ, per germline. This CDR3 is built from 15 residues. Trimming removed 4 bases at V and 1 base at J, with 9 bases between. The CDR3 spells CASSRTGSGANVLTF. The CDR3 DNA reads as TGCGCCAGCAGCCGGACCGGATCTGGGGCCAACGTCCTGACTTTC.

Concerning this clonotype: An end of the junction does not agree with germline; a read error may underlie this. The chain uses TRBV12-3 or TRBV12-4 and TRBJ2-1; possible D gene TRBD2, 7 bases. The CDR3 length is 15 residues. The CDR3 sequence is CAPLVRGGGNNKQFF. DNA for the CDR3: TGTGCCCCGCTCGTTAGGGGGGGGGGGAACAATAAGCAGTTCTTC.

The CDR3: CASSLHRLAGGLPYEQYF. For the CDR3, the DNA is TGTGCCAGCAGTCTCCACAGACTAGCGGGAGGACTTCCCTACGAGCAGTACTTC. This rearrangement joins TRBV6-1 to TRBJ2-5; 13 bases map to TRBD2. The end of the DNA is better explained by TRBJ2-7, so the J call may be wrong. CDR3 length: 18 amino acids. Germline V gene sequence: CDR1 MNHNS, CDR2 SASEGT.

In regard to this clonotype: A much larger clone is a single base away; this may be a read error. The chain uses TRBV6-1 and TRBJ1-2; the match to TRBD1 covers 7 bases. The trim removed 6 bases at V and 4 bases at J, leaving 5 bases unmatched. Germline lookup yields CDR1 MNHNS and CDR2 SASEGT. This CDR3 is 13 amino acids long. CDR3 sequence reads: CASRRQGIYGYTF. The CDR3 bases are TGTGCCAGCAGAAGACAGGGAATCTATGGCTACACCTTC.

For this clonotype: At one end the junction does not follow the germline gene, possibly because of a read error. V usage is TRBV27 and J usage is TRBJ2-4, with a weak D call TRBD2 (6 bases). Germline CDR1 reads MNHEY; CDR2 reads SMNVEV (reference sequence). The CDR3 runs to 11 residues. CDR3 coding DNA: TGTGCCAGCAGTGGGGGGAACGTTCTGACCTTC. Translated, it gives CASSGGNVLTF.

For this clonotype: Because the CDR3's place on the DNA is in doubt, the DNA is left out and the CDR3 is given as listed by TCRdb. V gene TRBV7-5 combines with J gene TRBJ2-1; TRBD1 is the table's D call and was not checked against the DNA. TRBV7-5 is marked as a pseudogene. The CDR3 is 22 residues long, counting both termini. The CDR3: CISVSEAHTIRDRGSHFYEQFF.

As regards this clonotype: One end of the junction does not line up with germline, which may come from a read error. This chain links TRBV7-2 with TRBJ2-5, with 10 bases fitting TRBD2. This CDR3 spans 17 amino acids. Looked up from germline, CDR1 is SGHTA and CDR2 is FQGNSA. The CDR3 nucleotides are TGTGCCAGCAGCTTTTTAGCGGGGGGCCGTGGCGAAGATACCCAGTATTTC. Amino acids: CASSFLAGGRGEDTQYF.

The chain links TRBV18 to TRBJ2-5; D is unclear. This CDR3 has 13 residues. Germline V CDR1 and CDR2: KGHSH, LQKENI. Trimming stripped 6 bases from V and 2 bases from J, with 10 bases between. The CDR3 loop is CASSRPPQETQYF. The CDR3 region has the DNA TGTGCCAGCTCCCGCCCCCCTCAAGAGACCCAGTACTTC.

This clonotype was counted between two and nine times. The CDR3 is CASRGTGGGAQETQYF. CDR3 DNA sequence: TGTGCCAGCAGGGGTACCGGGGGCGGGGCCCAAGAGACCCAGTACTTC. The chain couples TRBV12-3 or TRBV12-4 to TRBJ2-5, with D perhaps matching TRBD1 or TRBD2 (6 bases each). V lost 6 bases, J lost 1 base, and 18 bases lay in between. The CDR3 is 16 residues long.

This clonotype was observed a handful of times. This chain joins TRBV7-9 and TRBJ1-1; D not resolved. This CDR3 is 12 amino acids long. Germline V gene lookup returns CDR1 SEHNR and CDR2 FQNEAQ (reference sequence). Trimming took 4 bases from V and 7 from J, leaving 10 bases between them. The CDR3 DNA sequence: TGTGCCAGCAGCTCAAACTTTGGTGAAGCTTTCTTT. The encoded protein is CASSSNFGEAFF.

Concerning this clonotype: Relative to the germline gene, one junction end is altered; a read error may explain this. This chain links TRBV5-8 with TRBJ2-2; D is unclear. CDR1 is SGHTS, CDR2 YDEGEE, per germline. This CDR3 spans 15 amino acids. Here the CDR3 DNA reads TGTGCCAGCAGCTTGGGGGTTGTGAGCACAGAGACGCTGTATTTT. Protein product: CASSLGVVSTETLYF.

This clonotype has ten or more counts. The chain has TRBV4-1 and TRBJ2-7, with a tentative D call TRBD2 (5 bases). V was pared by 1 base and J by 2 bases, with 12 bases between. Germline assignment: CDR1 MGHRA and CDR2 YSYEKL. The CDR3 spans 15 residues. The CDR3 DNA reads as TGCGCCAGCAGCCAAGGGGCCGGGAAGACCTACGAGCAGTACTTC. It specifies CASSQGAGKTYEQYF.

This clonotype was seen at least ten times. J is TRBJ2-1 and V is TRBV7-8, with TRBD2 identical over 11 bases. The germline gives CDR1 SGHVS, CDR2 FQNEAQ. The V segment lost 0 bases and the J segment 9 bases; nucleotides outside the gene matches: 10. The CDR3 contains 17 residues. The CDR3 loop reads CASSLAGTSGYSGEQFF. CDR3 in DNA: TGTGCCAGCAGCTTAGCCGGGACTAGCGGTTATAGTGGTGAGCAGTTCTTC. Full variable domain (missing parts from reference TRBV7-8 and TRBJ2-1): GAGVSQSPRYKVAKRGQDVALRCDPISGHVSLFWYQQALGQGPEFLTYFQNEAQLDKSGLPSDRFFAERPEGSVSTLKIQRTQQEDSAVYLCASSLAGTSGYSGEQFFGPGTRLTVL.

On this clonotype itself: This is likely a read error, given that the CDR3 carries no conserved phenylalanine or tryptophan at its end. The limits of the CDR3 on the DNA are not certain, so only TCRdb's listed CDR3 is given. This chain uses TRBV7-7 with TRBJ2-5; the table names TRBD2, a call not compared with the DNA. Germline V gene lookup returns CDR1 SSHAT and CDR2 FNYEAQ (reference sequence). Counting both end residues, the CDR3 totals 16 amino acids. Here the CDR3 reads CASSSLAGGFEESRFS.

With regard to this clonotype: A much larger clone lies one base from this, so it may be a read error. This rearrangement joins TRBV7-2 to TRBJ2-4; D perhaps matches TRBD2 (5 bases). This CDR3 contains 12 residues. Germline values: CDR1 SGHTA, CDR2 FQGNSA. V was pared by 5 bases and J by 13 bases, with 15 bases between. Written as DNA, the CDR3 is TGTGCCAGCAGCCGTAGCGCCACTGAGCAGTACTTC. Residues: CASSRSATEQYF.

This chain uses TRBV3-1 with TRBJ2-3, with a tentative D call TRBD2 (6 bases). The V gene lost 8 bases and the J gene lost 3 bases, with 12 bases spanning the gap. There are 13 residues in the CDR3. The germline V gene encodes CDR1 LGHDT and CDR2 YNNKEL (reference sequence). DNA of the CDR3: TGTGCCAGCCAAATACGGGGGACAGATACGCAGTATTTT. The encoded protein is CASQIRGTDTQYF.

This clonotype was detected a few times. V is TRBV7-2 and J is TRBJ2-1, with D perhaps matching TRBD2 (6 bases). The germline gives CDR1 SGHTA, CDR2 FQGNSA. The CDR3 is 16 amino acids. Trimming shortened V by 5 bases and J by 4 bases, and 18 bases separated the two germline ends. The CDR3 region is CASSPRGIHPYNEQFF. In DNA form, the CDR3 reads TGTGCCAGCAGCCCCCGGGGGATCCACCCTTACAATGAGCAGTTCTTC.

Concerning this clonotype itself: This may stem from a read error, because a much larger clone lies one nucleotide away. The chain uses TRBV12-3 or TRBV12-4 and TRBJ2-5; D may be TRBD2 (5 bases). This CDR3 is 15 amino acids long. Trimming took 3 bases from V and 11 from J, leaving 22 bases between them. For the CDR3, the DNA is TGTGCCAGCAGTTTTTCTAGCCCTAGTAACAATGAGCAGTACTTC. This gives the protein CASSFSSPSNNEQYF.

This clonotype was counted ten times or more. This sequence joins TRBV6-1 and TRBJ2-4, with D uncertain. Germline assignment: CDR1 MNHNS and CDR2 SASEGT. The CDR3 is 13 amino acids. V shed 1 base and J shed 5 bases, with 6 bases lying between them. The CDR3 coding sequence is TGTGCCAGCAGTGAAGGTAAGGAAAACATTCAGTACTTC. Encoded protein: CASSEGKENIQYF.

This clonotype was detected many times. V is TRBV11-2 and J is TRBJ2-5, with 7 bases lining up with TRBD1. The J segment lost 11 bases and the V segment lost 3 bases, leaving 12 bases of the junction unmatched. The CDR3 runs to 14 residues. Germline values: CDR1 SGHAT, CDR2 FQNNGV. The CDR3 DNA is TGTGCCAGCAGCTTCCGGGACAGCCTTCGTGAGCAGTACTTC. Translation: CASSFRDSLREQYF.

This chain uses TRBV7-2 with TRBJ2-2; D possibly corresponds to TRBD1 (5 bases). Trimming shortened V by 3 bases and J by 5 bases, and 7 bases separated the two germline ends. The CDR3 contains 13 residues. Germline assignment: CDR1 SGHTA and CDR2 FQGNSA. CDR3 region: CASSFRVTGELFF. The CDR3 DNA reads as TGTGCCAGCAGCTTCAGGGTAACCGGGGAGCTGTTTTTT.

Comments on this clonotype: Compared with germline, one end of the junction differs, possibly owing to a read error. J is TRBJ2-4 and V is TRBV12-3 or TRBV12-4, with TRBD2 as a possible D gene (6 bases). The CDR3 is 14 residues long. As DNA, the CDR3 is TGTCCCGGCACGGGGCGGGGAGGCACAGACATGCAGTACTTC. Protein product: CPGTGRGGTDMQYF.

Concerning this clonotype: At one boundary the junction diverges from the germline segment, which might be a read error. V usage is TRBV7-8 and J usage is TRBJ2-5; TRBD2 might be the D (7 bases). Germline assignment: CDR1 SGHVS and CDR2 FQNEAQ. CDR3 size: 16 residues. The CDR3 DNA reads TGTGCCAGCGGGGGGCTCGGGGGGCGGGACGGTGAGACCCAGTATTTC. Translating it yields CASGGLGGRDGETQYF.

Details on this clonotype: At one end the junction does not follow the germline gene, possibly because of a read error. This chain uses TRBV7-8 with TRBJ2-3, with D perhaps matching TRBD1 (6 bases). The last part of the DNA fits TRBJ2-2 better; the J call may be wrong. The germline V gene encodes CDR1 SGHVS and CDR2 FQNEAQ. The CDR3 consists of 16 residues. This CDR3 reads CAGRGLEAVSTDTLFF. CDR3 sequence (DNA): TGTGCCGGCAGGGGCCTAGAGGCTGTAAGCACCGATACGCTGTTTTTT.

A remark on this clonotype: An end of the junction differs from the germline gene, which may be a read error. V is TRBV7-2 and J is TRBJ2-3; the D call may be TRBD1 or TRBD2 (6 bases each). The CDR3 has 15 residues. Germline CDR1 reads SGHTA; CDR2 reads FQGNSA. The CDR3 loop is CAAGLGGRGQDTQYF. For the CDR3, the DNA is TGTGCTGCGGGGTTAGGCGGCCGGGGGCAAGATACGCAGTATTTC.

This chain joins TRBV12-3 or TRBV12-4 and TRBJ1-5, with D uncertain. This CDR3 has 14 amino acids. V was trimmed by 3 bases and J by 0 bases, leaving 6 bases between them. In DNA, the CDR3 is TGTGCCAGCAGTTTCAGTGATAGCAATCAGCCCCAGCATTTT. Translating it yields CASSFSDSNQPQHF.

As concerns this clonotype: At one end the junction does not follow the germline gene, possibly because of a read error. The rearrangement links TRBV7-8 to TRBJ2-3; D is perhaps TRBD1 (6 bases). With the DNA end fitting TRBJ2-5 better, the J assignment may be wrong. Per the germline V gene, CDR1 is SGHVS and CDR2 is FQNEAQ. The CDR3 spans 13 residues. The CDR3 DNA follows: TGTGCCAGCAGGCCTACAGGGCAAGGGACCCAGTACTTC. Translating gives CASRPTGQGTQYF.